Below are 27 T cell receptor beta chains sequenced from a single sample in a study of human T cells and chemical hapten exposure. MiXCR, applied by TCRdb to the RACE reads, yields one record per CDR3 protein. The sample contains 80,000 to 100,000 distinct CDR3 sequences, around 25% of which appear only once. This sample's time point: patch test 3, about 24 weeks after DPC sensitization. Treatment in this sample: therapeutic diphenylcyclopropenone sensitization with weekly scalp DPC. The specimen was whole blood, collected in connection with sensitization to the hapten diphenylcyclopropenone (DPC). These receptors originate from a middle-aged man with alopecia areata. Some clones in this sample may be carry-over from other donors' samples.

CDR3 sequence: CASSDGVAGMNTGELFF. The CDR3 bases are TGTGCCAGCAGTGACGGGGTAGCGGGAATGAACACCGGGGAGCTGTTTTTT. This chain joins TRBV6-4 and TRBJ2-2; 8 bases are a match to TRBD2. With V trimmed by 2 bases and J by 1 base, 6 bases remained unmatched. The CDR3 runs to 17 residues. The germline V gene encodes CDR1 MRHNA and CDR2 SNTAGT.

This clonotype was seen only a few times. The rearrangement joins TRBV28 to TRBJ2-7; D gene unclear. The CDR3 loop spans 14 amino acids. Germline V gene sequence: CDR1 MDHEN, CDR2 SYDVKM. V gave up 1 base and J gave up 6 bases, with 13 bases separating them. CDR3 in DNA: TGTGCCAGCAGTTTATCCTTATCTACCGCCGAGCAGTACTTC. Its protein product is CASSLSLSTAEQYF.

The CDR3 loop reads CASSRGQASGANVLTF. The CDR3 DNA reads TGTGCCAGTAGTCGCGGACAGGCCTCTGGGGCCAACGTCCTGACTTTC. The chain couples TRBV19 to TRBJ2-6, with 7 bases matching TRBD1. The germline CDR1 and CDR2 sequences are LNHDA and SQIVND (reference sequence). The length of the CDR3 is 16 residues. V was pared by 5 bases and J by 0 bases, with 4 bases of the junction left unmatched.

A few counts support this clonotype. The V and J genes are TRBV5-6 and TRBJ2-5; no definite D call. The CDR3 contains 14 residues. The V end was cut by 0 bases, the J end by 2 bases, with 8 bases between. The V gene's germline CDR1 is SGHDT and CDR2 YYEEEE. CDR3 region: CASSLVQIQETQYF. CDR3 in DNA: TGTGCCAGCAGCTTGGTGCAGATACAAGAGACCCAGTACTTC. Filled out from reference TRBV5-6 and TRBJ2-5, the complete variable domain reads DAGVTQSPTHLIKTRGQQVTLRCSPKSGHDTVSWYQQALGQGPQFIFQYYEEEERQRGNFPDRFSGHQFPNYSSELNVNALLLGDSALYLCASSLVQIQETQYFGPGTRLLVL.

The CDR3 reads CSARDPTYEQYF. CDR3 nucleotide sequence: TGCAGTGCTAGAGATCCAACCTACGAGCAGTACTTC. This sequence joins TRBV20-1 and TRBJ2-7; D ambiguous. The CDR3 runs to 12 residues. Germline loops: CDR1 DFQATT, CDR2 SNEGSKA (reference sequence). Trimming pared 0 bases from V and 2 bases from J, leaving 5 bases between.

This CDR3 reads CASSYINPRNTEAFF. The CDR3 nucleotides are TGTGCCAGCAGTTACATTAACCCGAGGAACACTGAAGCTTTCTTT. V usage is TRBV6-5 and J usage is TRBJ1-1; D is undetermined. This CDR3 spans 15 amino acids. V was shortened by 2 bases and J by 1 base, with 11 bases between the two germline ends. The germline gives CDR1 MNHEY, CDR2 SVGAGI.

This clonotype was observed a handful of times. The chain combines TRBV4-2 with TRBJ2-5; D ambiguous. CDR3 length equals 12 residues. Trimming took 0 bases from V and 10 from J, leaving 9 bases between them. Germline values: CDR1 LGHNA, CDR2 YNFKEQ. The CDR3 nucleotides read TGTGCCAGCAGCCAAGATCTTCTGATCCAGTACTTC. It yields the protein CASSQDLLIQYF.

This CDR3 is CASSLVELLGYTF. As DNA, the CDR3 is TGTGCCAGCAGCTTAGTGGAACTCCTTGGCTACACCTTC. The chain carries TRBV7-2 and TRBJ1-2; D is undetermined. The CDR3 loop spans 13 amino acids. V dropped 1 base and J dropped 7 bases, with 10 bases sitting between them. Germline V gives CDR1 SGHTA, CDR2 FQGNSA.

CDR3 residues: CASSPPGGTVGELFF. The DNA for the CDR3 is TGTGCCAGCAGTCCCCCTGGCGGGACGGTCGGGGAGCTGTTTTTT. The chain has TRBV28 and TRBJ2-2; a possible D gene is TRBD2 (6 bases). This CDR3 comprises 15 residues. V lost 5 bases to trimming and J lost 7 bases, with 17 bases between them. In germline, CDR1 is MDHEN, CDR2 SYDVKM.

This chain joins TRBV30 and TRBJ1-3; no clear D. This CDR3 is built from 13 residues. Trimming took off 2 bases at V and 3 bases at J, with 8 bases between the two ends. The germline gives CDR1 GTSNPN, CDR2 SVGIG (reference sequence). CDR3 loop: CAWSLGSGNTIYF. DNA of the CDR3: TGTGCCTGGAGTTTGGGGAGTGGAAACACCATATATTTT.

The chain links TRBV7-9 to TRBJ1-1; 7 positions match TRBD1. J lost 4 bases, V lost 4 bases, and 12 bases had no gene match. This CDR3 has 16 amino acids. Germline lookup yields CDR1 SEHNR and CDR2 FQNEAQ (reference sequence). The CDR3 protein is CASSSDIGGVFTEAFF. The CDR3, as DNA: TGTGCCAGCAGCTCAGATATAGGGGGCGTTTTCACTGAAGCTTTCTTT.

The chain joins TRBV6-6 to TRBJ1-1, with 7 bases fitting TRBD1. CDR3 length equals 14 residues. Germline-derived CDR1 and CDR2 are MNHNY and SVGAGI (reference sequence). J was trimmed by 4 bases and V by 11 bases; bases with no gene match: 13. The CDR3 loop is CAGKARQGVTEAFF. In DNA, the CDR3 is TGTGCCGGAAAAGCGAGACAGGGCGTCACTGAAGCTTTCTTT.

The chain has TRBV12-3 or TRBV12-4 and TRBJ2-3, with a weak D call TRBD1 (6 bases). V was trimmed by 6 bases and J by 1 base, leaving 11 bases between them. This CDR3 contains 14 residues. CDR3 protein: CASRDSPGTDTQYF. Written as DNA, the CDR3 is TGTGCCAGCAGGGACAGCCCCGGCACAGATACGCAGTATTTT.

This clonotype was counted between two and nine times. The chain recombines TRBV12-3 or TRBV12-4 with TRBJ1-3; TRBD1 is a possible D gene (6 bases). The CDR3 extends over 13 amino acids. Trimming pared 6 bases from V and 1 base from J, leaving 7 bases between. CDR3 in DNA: TGTGCCAGCAGACAGGGATCTGGAAACACCATATATTTT. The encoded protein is CASRQGSGNTIYF.

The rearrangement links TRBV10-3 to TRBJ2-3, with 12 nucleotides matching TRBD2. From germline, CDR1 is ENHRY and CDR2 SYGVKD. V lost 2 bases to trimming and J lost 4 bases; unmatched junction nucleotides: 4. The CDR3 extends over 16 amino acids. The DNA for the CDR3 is TGTGCCATCAGTGAGGCTAGCGGGAGGGCCGCAGATACGCAGTATTTT. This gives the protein CAISEASGRAADTQYF.

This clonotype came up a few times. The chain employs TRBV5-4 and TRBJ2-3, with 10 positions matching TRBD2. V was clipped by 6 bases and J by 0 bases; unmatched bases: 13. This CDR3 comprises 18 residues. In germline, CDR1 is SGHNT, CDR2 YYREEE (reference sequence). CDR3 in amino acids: CASTDILQREGSTDTQYF. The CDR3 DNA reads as TGTGCCAGCACCGATATACTCCAGCGGGAGGGAAGCACAGATACGCAGTATTTT.

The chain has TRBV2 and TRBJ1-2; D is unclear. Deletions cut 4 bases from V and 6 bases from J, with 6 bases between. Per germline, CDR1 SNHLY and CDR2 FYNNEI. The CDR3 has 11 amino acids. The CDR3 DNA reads TGTGCCAGCAGTGGGAGAGATGGCTACACCTTC. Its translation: CASSGRDGYTF.

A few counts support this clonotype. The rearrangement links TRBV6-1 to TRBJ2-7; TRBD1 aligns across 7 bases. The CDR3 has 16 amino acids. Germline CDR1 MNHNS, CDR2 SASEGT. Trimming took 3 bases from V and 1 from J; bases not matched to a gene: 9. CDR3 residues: CASSDFEGASSYEQYF. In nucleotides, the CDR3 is TGTGCCAGCAGTGATTTTGAGGGGGCTTCTTCCTACGAGCAGTACTTC.

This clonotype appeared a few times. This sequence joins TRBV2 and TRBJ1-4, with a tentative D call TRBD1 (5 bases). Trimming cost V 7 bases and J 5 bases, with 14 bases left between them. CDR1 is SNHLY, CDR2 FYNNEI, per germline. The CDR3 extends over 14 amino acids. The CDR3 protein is CASKGWQPNEKLFF. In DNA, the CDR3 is TGTGCCAGCAAGGGGTGGCAGCCAAATGAAAAACTGTTTTTT.

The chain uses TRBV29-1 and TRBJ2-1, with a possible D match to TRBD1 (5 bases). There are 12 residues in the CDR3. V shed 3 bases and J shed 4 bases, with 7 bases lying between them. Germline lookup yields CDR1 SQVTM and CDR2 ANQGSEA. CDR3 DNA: TGCAGCGTTGACCGACAGTACAATGAGCAGTTCTTC. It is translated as CSVDRQYNEQFF.

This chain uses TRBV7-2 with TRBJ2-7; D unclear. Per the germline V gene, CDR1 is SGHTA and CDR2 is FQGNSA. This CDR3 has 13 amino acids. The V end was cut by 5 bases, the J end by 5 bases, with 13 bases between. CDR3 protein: CASSAPRSHEQYF. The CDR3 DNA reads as TGTGCCAGCAGCGCTCCTAGGTCCCACGAGCAGTACTTC.

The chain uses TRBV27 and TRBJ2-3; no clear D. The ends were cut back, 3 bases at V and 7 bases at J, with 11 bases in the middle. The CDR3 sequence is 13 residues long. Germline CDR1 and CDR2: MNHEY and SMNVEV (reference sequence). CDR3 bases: TGTGCCAGCAGTTTTTCGGGTCTGAATACGCAGTATTTT. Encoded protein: CASSFSGLNTQYF.

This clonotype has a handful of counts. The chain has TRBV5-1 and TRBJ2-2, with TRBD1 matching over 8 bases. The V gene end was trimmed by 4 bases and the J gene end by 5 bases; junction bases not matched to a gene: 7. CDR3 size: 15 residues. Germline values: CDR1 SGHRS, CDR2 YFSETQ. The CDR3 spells CASSPGQGRTGELFF. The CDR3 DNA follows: TGCGCCAGCAGCCCCGGACAGGGACGGACCGGGGAGCTGTTTTTT.

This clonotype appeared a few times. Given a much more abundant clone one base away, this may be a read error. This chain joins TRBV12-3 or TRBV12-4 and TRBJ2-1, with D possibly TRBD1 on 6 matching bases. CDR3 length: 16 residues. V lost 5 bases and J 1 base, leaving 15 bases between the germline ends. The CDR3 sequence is CASSMWTERSYNEQFF. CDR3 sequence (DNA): TGTGCCAGCAGTATGTGGACAGAACGTTCCTACAATGAGCAGTTCTTC.

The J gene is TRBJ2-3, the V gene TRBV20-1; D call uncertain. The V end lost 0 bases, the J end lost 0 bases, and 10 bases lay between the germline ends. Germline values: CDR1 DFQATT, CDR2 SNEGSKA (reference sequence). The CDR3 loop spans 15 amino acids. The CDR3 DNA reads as TGCAGTGCTAGAGATCGGACCACTAGCACAGATACGCAGTATTTT. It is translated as CSARDRTTSTDTQYF.

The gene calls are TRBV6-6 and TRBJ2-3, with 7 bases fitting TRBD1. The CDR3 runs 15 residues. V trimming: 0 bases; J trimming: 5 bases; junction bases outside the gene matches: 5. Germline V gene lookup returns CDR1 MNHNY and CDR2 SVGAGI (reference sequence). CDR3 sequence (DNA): TGTGCCAGCAGTTACTCCGAAGGGGGCGAAGATACGCAGTATTTT. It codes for CASSYSEGGEDTQYF.

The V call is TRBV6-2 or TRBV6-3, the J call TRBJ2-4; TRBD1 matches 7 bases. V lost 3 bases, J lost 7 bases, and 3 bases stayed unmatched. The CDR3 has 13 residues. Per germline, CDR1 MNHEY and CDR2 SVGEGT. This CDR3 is CASSYSTGNIQYF. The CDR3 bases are TGTGCCAGCAGTTATTCGACAGGGAACATTCAGTACTTC.